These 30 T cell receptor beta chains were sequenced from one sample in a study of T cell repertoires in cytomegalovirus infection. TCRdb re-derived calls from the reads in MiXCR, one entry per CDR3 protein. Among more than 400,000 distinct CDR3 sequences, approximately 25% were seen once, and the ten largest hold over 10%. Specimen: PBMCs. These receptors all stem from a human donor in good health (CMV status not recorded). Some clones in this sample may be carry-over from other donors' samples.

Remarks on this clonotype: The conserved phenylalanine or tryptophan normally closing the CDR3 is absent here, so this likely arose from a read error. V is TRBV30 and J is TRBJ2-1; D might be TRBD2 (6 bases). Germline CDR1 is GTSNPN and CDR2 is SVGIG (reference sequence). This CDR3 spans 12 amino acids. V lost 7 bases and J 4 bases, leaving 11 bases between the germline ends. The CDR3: CAYLAVYNEQFS. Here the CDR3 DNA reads TGTGCCTATTTAGCGGTTTACAATGAGCAGTTCTCC.

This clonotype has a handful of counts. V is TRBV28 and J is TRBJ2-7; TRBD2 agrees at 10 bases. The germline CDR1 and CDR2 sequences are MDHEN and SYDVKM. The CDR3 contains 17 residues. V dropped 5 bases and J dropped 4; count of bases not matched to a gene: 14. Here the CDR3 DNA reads TGTGCCAGCAGTCGGCTAGCGGGAGATGGGTGGGATTACGAGCAGTACTTC. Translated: CASSRLAGDGWDYEQYF.

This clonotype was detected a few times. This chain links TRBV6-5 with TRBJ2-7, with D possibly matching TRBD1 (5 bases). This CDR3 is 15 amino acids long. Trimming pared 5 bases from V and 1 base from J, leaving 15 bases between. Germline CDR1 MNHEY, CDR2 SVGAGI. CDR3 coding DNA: TGTGCCAGCAGTCCCCGAGTGGGGCGATCCTACGAGCAGTACGTC. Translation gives CASSPRVGRSYEQYV.

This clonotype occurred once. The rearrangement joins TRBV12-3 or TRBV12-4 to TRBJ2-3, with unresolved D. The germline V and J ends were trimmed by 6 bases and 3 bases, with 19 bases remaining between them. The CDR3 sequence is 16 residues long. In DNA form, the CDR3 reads TGTGCCAGCAGGTTCGGGTCCACAGTCAGTACAGATACGCAGTATTTT. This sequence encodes CASRFGSTVSTDTQYF.

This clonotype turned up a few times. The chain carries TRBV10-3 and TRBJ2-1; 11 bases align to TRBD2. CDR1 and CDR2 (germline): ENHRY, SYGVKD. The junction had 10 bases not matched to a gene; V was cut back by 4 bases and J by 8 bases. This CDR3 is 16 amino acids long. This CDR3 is CAISGTTSGRFDEQFF. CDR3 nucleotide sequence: TGTGCCATCAGTGGCACCACTAGCGGGAGATTCGATGAGCAGTTCTTC.

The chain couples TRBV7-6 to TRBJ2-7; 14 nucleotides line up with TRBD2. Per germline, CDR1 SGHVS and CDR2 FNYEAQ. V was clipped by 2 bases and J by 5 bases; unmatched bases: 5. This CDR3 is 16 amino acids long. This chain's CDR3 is CASSLSPGLAGDEQYF. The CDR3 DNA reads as TGTGCCAGCAGCTTATCGCCGGGACTAGCGGGAGACGAGCAGTACTTC.

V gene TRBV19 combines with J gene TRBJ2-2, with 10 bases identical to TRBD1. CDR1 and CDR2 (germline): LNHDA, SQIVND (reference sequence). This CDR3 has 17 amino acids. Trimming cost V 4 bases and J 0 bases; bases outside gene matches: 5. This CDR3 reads CASSTPGQGANTGELFF. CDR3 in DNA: TGTGCCAGTAGTACCCCAGGACAGGGGGCGAACACCGGGGAGCTGTTTTTT.

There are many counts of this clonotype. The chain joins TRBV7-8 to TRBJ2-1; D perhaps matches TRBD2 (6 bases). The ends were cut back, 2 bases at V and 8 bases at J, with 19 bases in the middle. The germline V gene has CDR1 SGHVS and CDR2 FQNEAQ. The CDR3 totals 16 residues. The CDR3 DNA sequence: TGTGCCAGCAGCTTATTTAGCGGTCAAAAAGGAGATGAGCAGTTCTTC. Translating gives CASSLFSGQKGDEQFF.

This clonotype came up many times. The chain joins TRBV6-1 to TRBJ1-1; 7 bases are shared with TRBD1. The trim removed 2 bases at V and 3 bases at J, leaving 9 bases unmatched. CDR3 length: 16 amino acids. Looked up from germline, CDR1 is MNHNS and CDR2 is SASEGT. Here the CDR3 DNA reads TGTGCCAGCAGTGAATCGGGACAGTCGGTCGACACTGAAGCTTTCTTT. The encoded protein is CASSESGQSVDTEAFF.

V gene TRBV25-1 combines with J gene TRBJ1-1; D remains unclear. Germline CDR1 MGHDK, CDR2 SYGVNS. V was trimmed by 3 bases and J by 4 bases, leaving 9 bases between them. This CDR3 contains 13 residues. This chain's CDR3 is CASSEYAVTEAFF. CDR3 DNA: TGTGCCAGCAGTGAGTACGCGGTCACTGAAGCTTTCTTT.

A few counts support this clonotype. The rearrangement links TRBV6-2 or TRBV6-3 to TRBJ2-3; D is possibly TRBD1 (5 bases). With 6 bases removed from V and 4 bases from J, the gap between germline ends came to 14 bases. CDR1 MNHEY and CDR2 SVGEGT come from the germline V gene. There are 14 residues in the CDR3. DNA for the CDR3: TGTGCCAGCAGCCTAAACAGGAGTCCAGATACGCAGTATTTT. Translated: CASSLNRSPDTQYF.

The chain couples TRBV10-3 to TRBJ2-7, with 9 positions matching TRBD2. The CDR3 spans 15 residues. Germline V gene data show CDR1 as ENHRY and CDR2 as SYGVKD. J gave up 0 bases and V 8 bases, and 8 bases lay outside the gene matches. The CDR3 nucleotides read TGTGCCATCGGAGTAGCGGGAGACAACTCCTACGAGCAGTACTTC. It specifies CAIGVAGDNSYEQYF.

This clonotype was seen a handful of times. The CDR3 loop is CASSQKGETQYF. The CDR3, as DNA: TGCGCCAGCAGCCAAAAAGGGGAGACCCAGTACTTC. V is TRBV5-1 and J is TRBJ2-5; D unclear. This CDR3 has 12 amino acids. In germline, CDR1 is SGHRS, CDR2 YFSETQ. Trimming shortened V by 4 bases and J by 5 bases, and 9 bases separated the two germline ends.

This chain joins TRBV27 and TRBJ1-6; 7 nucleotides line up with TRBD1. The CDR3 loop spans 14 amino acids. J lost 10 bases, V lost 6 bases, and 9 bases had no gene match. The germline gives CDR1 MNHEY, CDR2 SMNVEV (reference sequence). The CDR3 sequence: CASSRGDGVSPLHF. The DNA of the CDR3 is TGTGCCAGCAGCAGGGGGGACGGTGTGTCACCCCTCCACTTT.

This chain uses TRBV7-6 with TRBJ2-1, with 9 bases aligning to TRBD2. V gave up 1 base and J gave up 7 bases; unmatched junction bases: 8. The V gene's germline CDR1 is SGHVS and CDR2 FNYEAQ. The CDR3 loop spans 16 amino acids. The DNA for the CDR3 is TGTGCCAGCAGCTTAGAGGCGGGAGGGCCGCAGAATGAGCAGTTCTTC. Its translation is CASSLEAGGPQNEQFF.

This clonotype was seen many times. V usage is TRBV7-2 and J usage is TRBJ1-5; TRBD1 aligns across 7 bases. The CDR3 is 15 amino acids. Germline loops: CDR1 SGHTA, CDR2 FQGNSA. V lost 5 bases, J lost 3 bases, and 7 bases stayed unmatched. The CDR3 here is CASSGAGGHNQPQHF. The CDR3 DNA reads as TGTGCCAGCAGCGGAGCAGGGGGACACAATCAGCCCCAGCATTTT. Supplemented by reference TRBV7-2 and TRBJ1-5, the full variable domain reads GAGVSQSPSNKVTEKGKDVELRCDPISGHTALYWYRQSLGQGLEFLIYFQGNSAPDKSGLPSDRFSAERTGGSVSTLTIQRTQQEDSAVYLCASSGAGGHNQPQHFGDGTRLSIL.

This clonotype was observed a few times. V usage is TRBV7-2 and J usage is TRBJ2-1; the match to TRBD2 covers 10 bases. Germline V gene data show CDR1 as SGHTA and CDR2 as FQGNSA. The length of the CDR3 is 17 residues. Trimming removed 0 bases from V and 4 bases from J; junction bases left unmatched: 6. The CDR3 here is CASSLARTSGPYNEQFF. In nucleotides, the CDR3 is TGTGCCAGCAGCTTAGCGCGGACTAGCGGTCCATACAATGAGCAGTTCTTC.

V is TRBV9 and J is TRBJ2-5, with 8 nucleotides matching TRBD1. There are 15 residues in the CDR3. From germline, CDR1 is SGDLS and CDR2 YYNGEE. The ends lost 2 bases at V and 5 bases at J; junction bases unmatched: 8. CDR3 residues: CASSVDRGGGETQYF. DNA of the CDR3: TGTGCCAGCAGCGTCGACAGGGGAGGAGGGGAGACCCAGTACTTC.

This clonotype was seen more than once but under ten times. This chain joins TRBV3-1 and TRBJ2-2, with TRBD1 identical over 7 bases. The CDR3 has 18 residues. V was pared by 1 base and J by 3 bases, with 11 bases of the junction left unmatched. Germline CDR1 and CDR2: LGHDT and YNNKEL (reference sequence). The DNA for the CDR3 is TGTGCCAGCAGCCAAGCGGGGACAGCTTCTGGTTACACCGGGGAGCTGTTTTTT. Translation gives CASSQAGTASGYTGELFF.

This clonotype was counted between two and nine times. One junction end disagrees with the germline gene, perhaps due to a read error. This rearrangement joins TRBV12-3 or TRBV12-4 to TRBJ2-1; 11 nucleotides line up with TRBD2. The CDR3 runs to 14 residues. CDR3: CASTLLAGVGEQFF. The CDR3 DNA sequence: TGTGCCAGCACTTTACTAGCGGGAGTTGGGGAGCAGTTCTTC.

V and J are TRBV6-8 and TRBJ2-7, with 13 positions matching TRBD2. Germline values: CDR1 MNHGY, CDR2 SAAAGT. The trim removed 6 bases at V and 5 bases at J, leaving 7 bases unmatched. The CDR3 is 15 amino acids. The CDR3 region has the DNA TGTGCCAGCAGCCCGGGACTAGCGGGAATCGACGAGCAGTACGTC. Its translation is CASSPGLAGIDEQYV.

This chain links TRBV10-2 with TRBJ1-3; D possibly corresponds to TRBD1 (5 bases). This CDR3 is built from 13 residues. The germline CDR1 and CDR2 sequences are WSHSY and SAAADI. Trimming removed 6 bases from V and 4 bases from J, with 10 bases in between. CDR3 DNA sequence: TGCGCCAGCAGCAGGGCATTAGGAAACACCATATATTTT. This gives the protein CASSRALGNTIYF.

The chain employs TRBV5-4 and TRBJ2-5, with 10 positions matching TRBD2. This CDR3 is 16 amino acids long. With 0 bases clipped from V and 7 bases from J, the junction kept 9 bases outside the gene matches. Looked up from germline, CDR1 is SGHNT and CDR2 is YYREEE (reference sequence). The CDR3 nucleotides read TGTGCCAGCAGCTTGGTAGGACTAGCGGCAAGTGGGACCCAGTACTTC. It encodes CASSLVGLAASGTQYF.

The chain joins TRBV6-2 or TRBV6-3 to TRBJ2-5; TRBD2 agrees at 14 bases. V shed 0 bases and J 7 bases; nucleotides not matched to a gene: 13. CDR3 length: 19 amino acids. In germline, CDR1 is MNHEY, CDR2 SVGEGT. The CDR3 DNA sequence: TGTGCCAGCAGTTACTCCTCCTTGGAGGGACTAGCGGGAGAAGTGACCCAGTACTTC. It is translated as CASSYSSLEGLAGEVTQYF.

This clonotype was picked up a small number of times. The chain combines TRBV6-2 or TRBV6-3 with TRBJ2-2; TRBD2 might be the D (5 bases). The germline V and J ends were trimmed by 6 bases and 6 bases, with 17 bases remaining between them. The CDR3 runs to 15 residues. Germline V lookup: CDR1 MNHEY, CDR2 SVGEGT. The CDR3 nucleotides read TGTGCCAGCAGCCTAGCCACCGGGTATGCCGGGGAGCTGTTTTTT. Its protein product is CASSLATGYAGELFF.

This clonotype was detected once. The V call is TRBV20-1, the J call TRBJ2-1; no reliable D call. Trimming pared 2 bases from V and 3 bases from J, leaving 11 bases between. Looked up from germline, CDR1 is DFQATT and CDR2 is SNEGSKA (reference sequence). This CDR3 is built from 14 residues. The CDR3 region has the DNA TGCAGTGCTAGACCTCGAGACGGCTACAATGAGCAGTTCTTC. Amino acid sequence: CSARPRDGYNEQFF.

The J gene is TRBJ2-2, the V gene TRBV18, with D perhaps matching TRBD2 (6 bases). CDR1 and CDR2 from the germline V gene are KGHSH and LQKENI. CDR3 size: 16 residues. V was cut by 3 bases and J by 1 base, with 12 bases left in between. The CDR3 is CASSPQSGQNTGELFF. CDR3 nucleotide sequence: TGTGCCAGCTCACCTCAAAGCGGGCAGAACACCGGGGAGCTGTTTTTT. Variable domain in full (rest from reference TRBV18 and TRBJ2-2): NAGVMQNPRHLVRRRGQEARLRCSPMKGHSHVYWYRQLPEEGLKFMVYLQKENIIDESGMPKERFSAEFPKEGPSILRIQQVVRGDSAAYFCASSPQSGQNTGELFFGEGSRLTVL.

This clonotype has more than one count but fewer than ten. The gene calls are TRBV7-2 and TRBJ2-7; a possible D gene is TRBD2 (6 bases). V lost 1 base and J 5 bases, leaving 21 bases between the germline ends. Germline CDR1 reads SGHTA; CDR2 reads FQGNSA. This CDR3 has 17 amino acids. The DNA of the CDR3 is TGTGCCAGCAGCTTAGTCACGCGTGCGGGGACGTGGGACGAGCAGTACGTC. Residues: CASSLVTRAGTWDEQYV.

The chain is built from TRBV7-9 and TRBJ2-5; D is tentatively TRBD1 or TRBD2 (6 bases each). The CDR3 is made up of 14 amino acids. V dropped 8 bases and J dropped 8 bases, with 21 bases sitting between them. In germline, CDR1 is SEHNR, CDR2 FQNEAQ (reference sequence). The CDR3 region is CASSAGHPQVTQYF. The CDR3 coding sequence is TGTGCCAGCTCCGCGGGACACCCACAAGTTACCCAGTACTTC.

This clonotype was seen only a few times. CDR3 nucleotides: TGTGCCAGCAGCTCGATGACAGGAAGGGCGGGGGATACGCAGTATTTT. This translates into CASSSMTGRAGDTQYF. This chain joins TRBV7-2 and TRBJ2-3; either TRBD1 or TRBD2 may supply D (6 bases each). CDR3 length: 16 amino acids. V shed 4 bases and J shed 6 bases, with 20 bases lying between them. Germline loops: CDR1 SGHTA, CDR2 FQGNSA.